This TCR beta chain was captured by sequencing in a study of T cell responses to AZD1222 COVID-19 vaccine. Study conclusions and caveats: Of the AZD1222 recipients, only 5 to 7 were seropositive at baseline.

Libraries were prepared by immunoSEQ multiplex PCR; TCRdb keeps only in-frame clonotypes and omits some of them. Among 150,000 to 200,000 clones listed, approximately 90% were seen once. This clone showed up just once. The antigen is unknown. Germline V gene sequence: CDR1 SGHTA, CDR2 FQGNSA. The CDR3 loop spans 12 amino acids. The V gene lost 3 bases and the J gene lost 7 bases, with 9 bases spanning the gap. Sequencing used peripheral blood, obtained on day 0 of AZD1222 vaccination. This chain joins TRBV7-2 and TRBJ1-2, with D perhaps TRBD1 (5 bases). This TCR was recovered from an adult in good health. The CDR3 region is CASSFTGGGYTF. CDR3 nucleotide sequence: TGTGCCAGCAGCTTCACAGGTGGTGGCTACACCTTC.